The 18 T cell receptor beta chains in this list originate from one sample, sequenced in a study of cytomegalovirus exposure and HLA in healthy donors. This PCR relied on a set of 60 Vbeta primers and 13 Jbeta primers. Profiled with immunoSEQ multiplex PCR; TCRdb holds only in-frame clones, not every one. The sample includes approximately 150,000 clones, about 80% of them seen just once. Sample: PBMCs. Receptors were obtained from a man younger than 40 in good health and CMV-seronegative.

The chain has TRBV6-4 and TRBJ2-7; D gene ambiguous. V lost 11 bases, J lost 4 bases, and 18 bases lay in between. The CDR3 extends over 13 amino acids. Germline lookup yields CDR1 MRHNA and CDR2 SNTAGT. This CDR3 reads CAPTRLGWYEQYF. Here the CDR3 DNA reads TGTGCCCCAACTCGGCTGGGCTGGTACGAGCAGTACTTC.

The chain uses TRBV5-1 and TRBJ1-1; 8 nucleotides align to TRBD1. This CDR3 spans 15 amino acids. Germline V CDR1 and CDR2: SGHRS, YFSETQ. The junction had 5 bases not matched to a gene; V was cut back by 4 bases and J by 0 bases. The CDR3 sequence: CASSLGQGLNTEAFF. CDR3 nucleotide sequence: TGCGCCAGCAGCCTCGGACAGGGTCTGAACACTGAAGCTTTCTTT.

J is TRBJ2-1 and V is TRBV6-5; D gene uncertain. CDR3 length: 13 residues. V gave up 11 bases and J gave up 1 base, with 12 bases separating them. Germline loops: CDR1 MNHEY, CDR2 SVGAGI. The CDR3, as DNA: TGTGCCGCCCGGTCGGTGTCCTACAATGAGCAGTTCTTC. Residues: CAARSVSYNEQFF.

The gene calls are TRBV5-1 and TRBJ1-1; D is undetermined. The CDR3 consists of 15 residues. Looked up from germline, CDR1 is SGHRS and CDR2 is YFSETQ. V lost 0 bases to trimming and J lost 1 base, with 10 bases between them. The CDR3 loop reads CASSLALVSNTEAFF. The CDR3 DNA sequence: TGCGCCAGCAGCTTGGCCTTAGTTTCGAACACTGAAGCTTTCTTT.

This chain uses TRBV5-1 with TRBJ2-7; D might be TRBD1 (8 bases). V was pared by 4 bases and J by 6 bases, with 20 bases between. Germline-derived CDR1 and CDR2 are SGHRS and YFSETQ. The CDR3 is made up of 15 amino acids. In DNA, the CDR3 is TGCGCCAGCAGCCCCTGGGACAGGCCGGGAGGCGAGCAGTACTTC. Its protein product is CASSPWDRPGGEQYF.

The genes are TRBV28 and TRBJ2-7, with TRBD2 matching over 9 bases. From germline, CDR1 is MDHEN and CDR2 SYDVKM. V was pared by 4 bases and J by 4 bases, with 11 bases of the junction left unmatched. There are 16 residues in the CDR3. The CDR3 coding sequence is TGTGCCAGCAGTTCCCGCTTGGCGGGGGGGCCTTACGAGCAGTACTTC. Encoded protein: CASSSRLAGGPYEQYF.

CDR3 coding DNA: TGCGCCAGCAGCTCGAATTACCTCGTGGCTAGCGGGGGCGCAATCGGCTCCTACAATGAGCAGTTCTTC. This gives the protein CASSSNYLVASGGAIGSYNEQFF. This chain joins TRBV5-1 and TRBJ2-1; 10 nucleotides line up with TRBD2. CDR3 length: 23 residues. Trimming cost V 3 bases and J 0 bases; bases outside gene matches: 24. From germline, CDR1 is SGHRS and CDR2 YFSETQ.

This chain joins TRBV10-3 and TRBJ1-1; D unresolved. The germline V gene has CDR1 ENHRY and CDR2 SYGVKD. Trimming took off 5 bases at V and 5 bases at J, with 9 bases between the two ends. The CDR3 is made up of 12 amino acids. The CDR3 DNA reads as TGTGCCATCAGTTTTCCGGGAACTGAAGCTTTCTTT. Its translation: CAISFPGTEAFF.

The rearrangement joins TRBV5-8 to TRBJ1-5, with 9 bases fitting TRBD1. The germline V gene encodes CDR1 SGHTS and CDR2 YDEGEE. V was pared by 0 bases and J by 4 bases, with 5 bases of the junction left unmatched. CDR3 length equals 16 residues. The CDR3 sequence: CASSLAGQGRNQPQHF. The CDR3 DNA reads TGTGCCAGCAGCTTGGCCGGACAGGGGCGAAATCAGCCCCAGCATTTT.

The rearrangement joins TRBV5-4 to TRBJ2-7; 9 nucleotides agree with TRBD1. This CDR3 contains 15 residues. V dropped 6 bases and J dropped 2; count of bases not matched to a gene: 9. Germline CDR1 is SGHNT and CDR2 is YYREEE (reference sequence). The CDR3 protein is CASTTRTGVAYEQYF. CDR3 DNA: TGTGCCAGCACCACCCGGACAGGGGTAGCCTACGAGCAGTACTTC.

This chain joins TRBV30 and TRBJ2-1; 9 nucleotides agree with TRBD1. The ends lost 2 bases at V and 5 bases at J; junction bases unmatched: 7. This CDR3 is built from 15 residues. CDR1 and CDR2 from the germline V gene are GTSNPN and SVGIG (reference sequence). As DNA, the CDR3 is TGTGCCTGGAGTTACCGGGACAGGGTACACAATGAGCAGTTCTTC. It is translated as CAWSYRDRVHNEQFF.

In the case of this clone: Other DNA sequences in the same sample also yield this CDR3. J is TRBJ2-7 and V is TRBV5-1, with 8 bases identical to TRBD2. Unmatched junction bases numbered 5, after V lost 4 bases and J lost 2 bases. Germline V gives CDR1 SGHRS, CDR2 YFSETQ. The CDR3 runs 14 residues. The CDR3 DNA reads TGCGCCAGCAGCCTAGCGGGCGAGACCTACGAGCAGTACTTC. The encoded protein is CASSLAGETYEQYF.

The chain has TRBV7-2 and TRBJ2-1, with 9 bases fitting TRBD2. The CDR3 consists of 17 residues. V trimming: 4 bases; J trimming: 6 bases; junction bases outside the gene matches: 13. Germline V gives CDR1 SGHTA, CDR2 FQGNSA. The CDR3 region has the DNA TGTGCCAGCAGCTACCCCGCCGGGGCGGGGGGGCCCAATGAGCAGTTCTTC. It specifies CASSYPAGAGGPNEQFF.

The V and J genes are TRBV13 and TRBJ2-6; 8 bases agree with TRBD1. Germline trimming cut 4 bases from V and 2 bases from J; bases unmatched to any gene: 4. Germline V gives CDR1 PRHDT, CDR2 FYEKMQ (reference sequence). The CDR3 contains 16 residues. DNA for the CDR3: TGTGCCAGCAGCTCGGACAGGGTGGCTGGGGCCAACGTCCTGACTTTC. Translating it yields CASSSDRVAGANVLTF.

The chain uses TRBV9 and TRBJ2-5; maybe TRBD2 (5 bases). Germline loops: CDR1 SGDLS, CDR2 YYNGEE. The CDR3 is 16 amino acids. Trimming pared 0 bases from V and 5 bases from J, leaving 17 bases between. The CDR3 DNA sequence: TGTGCCAGCAGCGTAGGCGGAGGTCCCCACACTGAGACCCAGTACTTC. It is translated as CASSVGGGPHTETQYF.

A few counts support this clone. The CDR3 sequence: CASSLVRGLDTGELFF. The CDR3 DNA reads as TGTGCCAGCAGCTTAGTCAGGGGATTGGACACCGGGGAGCTGTTTTTT. The V and J genes are TRBV11-2 and TRBJ2-2; weak D call: TRBD1 (6 bases). This CDR3 is 16 amino acids long. The germline CDR1 and CDR2 sequences are SGHAT and FQNNGV. V was cut by 1 base and J by 3 bases, with 12 bases left in between.

This clone was seen once. The chain combines TRBV11-2 with TRBJ2-5; D is unclear. Germline assignment: CDR1 SGHAT and CDR2 FQNNGV. The CDR3 spans 13 residues. The V and J ends lost 5 bases and 5 bases respectively, with 12 bases between them. CDR3: CASSPPMAETQYF. The CDR3 DNA reads as TGTGCCAGCAGCCCCCCAATGGCCGAGACCCAGTACTTC.

The chain combines TRBV7-9 with TRBJ2-7; 9 positions agree with TRBD1. The CDR3 consists of 14 residues. Losses at the gene ends were 4 bases for V and 2 bases for J; bases not matched to a gene: 3. The germline CDR1 and CDR2 sequences are SEHNR and FQNEAQ (reference sequence). The CDR3 sequence: CASSSGTGTYEQYF. Written as DNA, the CDR3 is TGTGCCAGCAGCTCTGGGACAGGGACCTACGAGCAGTACTTC.